This passage covers 20 T cell receptor beta chains from one sample sequenced in a study of Tregs in tolerant kidney transplant recipients. This table comes from immunoSEQ multiplex PCR, and its TCRdb copy is limited to in-frame clones, with some not included. This table lists 45,000 to 55,000 clones. The sequenced sample was CD4+ T cells from blood, obtained before the transplant. The receptor source for this set is a human donor who received a combined kidney and bone marrow transplant.

The CDR3 loop is CASSSGGQGSYEQYF. The covered CDR3 bases are TGTGCCAGCAGCTCCGGGGGACAGGGGTCGTACGAG. The gene calls are TRBV6-2 or TRBV6-3 and TRBJ2-7; 10 nucleotides line up with TRBD1. The read stops 3 residues short of the end of the CDR3; the missing end is completed from the germline J gene. This CDR3 spans 15 amino acids. J gave up 4 bases and V 6 bases, and 9 bases lay outside the gene matches. Germline V gene lookup returns CDR1 MNHEY and CDR2 SVGEGT.

A note on this clone: The read ends 3 residues shy of where the CDR3 ends; the end is completed using the germline J gene. The rearrangement uses TRBV20-1 and TRBJ2-3, with a possible D match to TRBD1 (6 bases). V was shortened by 1 base and J by 2 bases, with 10 bases between the two germline ends. The CDR3 loop spans 14 amino acids. Germline lookup yields CDR1 DFQATT and CDR2 SNEGSKA (reference sequence). CDR3 DNA, as far as it was read: TGCAGTGCTAGAGGCAGGGGTGTCACAGATACG. Its translation: CSARGRGVTDT. The whole CDR3 sequence reads CSARGRGVTDTQYF.

With respect to this clone: The read ends 3 residues shy of where the CDR3 ends; the end is completed using the germline J gene. This rearrangement joins TRBV7-6 to TRBJ1-6; the match to TRBD1 covers 7 bases. V shed 1 base, J shed 4 bases, and the junction held 1 base outside the gene matches. The germline V gene encodes CDR1 SGHVS and CDR2 FNYEAQ. This CDR3 has 15 residues. The CDR3 region is CASSLGQGYNSPLHF. The CDR3 DNA, read in part, is TGTGCCAGCAGCTTAGGACAGGGATATAATTCACCC.

Notes on this clone: The read stops 3 residues short of the end of the CDR3; the missing end is completed from the germline J gene. V is TRBV5-1 and J is TRBJ2-1, with 7 bases fitting TRBD1. The length of the CDR3 is 15 residues. V dropped 5 bases and J dropped 0; count of bases not matched to a gene: 5. Germline V CDR1 and CDR2: SGHRS, YFSETQ. The CDR3 here is CASREQGLSYNEQFF. The sequenced CDR3 bases are TGCGCCAGCAGGGAACAGGGGCTCTCCTACAATGAG.

About this clone: With the read ending 3 residues before the CDR3 end, the germline J gene is used to fill in that end. This chain links TRBV5-1 with TRBJ2-1; 14 bases are shared with TRBD2. Germline V gene data show CDR1 as SGHRS and CDR2 as YFSETQ. The CDR3 extends over 17 amino acids. The trim removed 4 bases at V and 3 bases at J, leaving 6 bases unmatched. The CDR3 sequence: CASSTRLAGGHYNEQFF. CDR3 DNA, as far as it was read: TGCGCCAGCAGCACCCGACTAGCGGGAGGGCACTACAATGAG.

As for this clone: The observed sequence ends 3 residues before the CDR3 terminus, with the missing tail filled in from the germline J gene. The gene calls are TRBV7-3 and TRBJ2-2, with 11 bases fitting TRBD2. The V segment lost 1 base and the J segment 8 bases; nucleotides outside the gene matches: 3. The CDR3 covers 15 residues. Per germline, CDR1 SGHTA and CDR2 FQGTGA. The CDR3 DNA, read in part, is TGTGCCAGCAGCTTAATAGCGGGAGGGAGAGGGGAG. The encoded protein is CASSLIAGGRGE. The full CDR3 is CASSLIAGGRGELFF.

With regard to this clone: The DNA ends 3 residues before the CDR3 does, and the rest of the CDR3 is filled in from the germline J gene. V gene TRBV20-1 combines with J gene TRBJ2-3; possible D gene TRBD1, 6 bases. Trimming left V 4 bases short and J 0 bases short, with 11 bases between. CDR3 size: 14 residues. Germline CDR1 is DFQATT and CDR2 is SNEGSKA (reference sequence). The sequenced CDR3 bases are TGCAGTGCTATCACCGGGACAAGCACAGATACG. It encodes CSAITGTSTDT. The complete CDR3 reads CSAITGTSTDTQYF.

About this clone: The read terminates 3 residues ahead of where the CDR3 ends, so the germline J gene completes it. V usage is TRBV18 and J usage is TRBJ1-1, with D tentatively TRBD1 (5 bases). The ends were cut back, 3 bases at V and 0 bases at J, with 11 bases in the middle. This CDR3 is 15 amino acids long. CDR1 and CDR2 (germline): KGHSH, LQKENI. Incomplete CDR3 DNA: TGTGCCAGCTCACCCGACAGTCCCATGAACACTGAA. Its translation: CASSPDSPMNTE. In full, the CDR3 reads CASSPDSPMNTEAFF.

Concerning this clone itself: The read ends 3 residues before the CDR3 terminus; that terminus is restored from the germline J gene. The chain links TRBV18 to TRBJ1-1; possibly TRBD1 for D (6 bases). Deletions cut 0 bases from V and 3 bases from J, with 17 bases between. This CDR3 contains 17 residues. Germline loops: CDR1 KGHSH, CDR2 LQKENI. Here the CDR3 reads CASSPPKGGGQDTEAFF. The sequenced CDR3 bases are TGTGCCAGCTCACCACCAAAAGGGGGGGGGCAAGACACTGAA.

On this clone itself: Sequencing ends 3 residues short of the CDR3 end; the germline J gene provides the rest. The chain combines TRBV18 with TRBJ1-4; D perhaps matches TRBD1 (5 bases). This CDR3 is built from 13 residues. V dropped 4 bases and J dropped 8 bases, with 11 bases sitting between them. Germline CDR1 reads KGHSH; CDR2 reads LQKENI. The CDR3 reads CASSLGQAEKLFF. The sequenced CDR3 bases are TGTGCCAGCTCACTCGGACAAGCGGAAAAA.

As regards this clone: With the read ending 3 residues before the CDR3 end, the germline J gene is used to fill in that end. The chain links TRBV20-1 to TRBJ1-5; D perhaps matches TRBD1 (5 bases). CDR3 length: 14 amino acids. V was clipped by 0 bases and J by 7 bases, with 13 bases between them. The V gene's germline CDR1 is DFQATT and CDR2 SNEGSKA (reference sequence). The CDR3 here is CSAREGTGYQPQHF. The CDR3 DNA, read in part, is TGCAGTGCTAGAGAAGGAACAGGATACCAGCCC.

Concerning this clone: Read coverage stops 3 residues before the CDR3 terminus; the germline J gene supplies the remainder. The chain has TRBV7-3 and TRBJ2-6; unclear D gene. Germline V lookup: CDR1 SGHTA, CDR2 FQGTGA. V was shortened by 5 bases and J by 0 bases, with 8 bases between the two germline ends. This CDR3 spans 15 amino acids. CDR3 amino acids: CASSPQLSGANVLTF. The covered CDR3 bases are TGTGCCAGCAGCCCACAGCTCTCTGGGGCCAACGTC.

CDR3 sequence reads: CASSPQGGTDTQYF. The DNA read from the CDR3 is TGTGCCAGTAGTCCCCAGGGAGGAACAGATACG. The rearrangement joins TRBV19 to TRBJ2-3, with D possibly being TRBD2 (6 bases). The missing CDR3 end, 3 residues past where the read stops, is filled in from the germline J gene. Looked up from germline, CDR1 is LNHDA and CDR2 is SQIVND (reference sequence). The CDR3 extends over 14 amino acids. The ends were cut back, 5 bases at V and 3 bases at J, with 12 bases in the middle.

As to this clone: The read falls 3 residues short of the CDR3 end, and the missing part is taken from the germline J gene. The V and J genes are TRBV18 and TRBJ1-6; tentative D call: TRBD1 (5 bases). V was pared by 2 bases and J by 8 bases, with 22 bases between. This CDR3 is 18 amino acids long. Germline V CDR1 and CDR2: KGHSH, LQKENI. The CDR3 loop is CASSPFTTEAGRDSPLHF. The DNA read from the CDR3 is TGTGCCAGCTCACCATTTACCACCGAGGCAGGGAGGGATTCACCC.

With regard to this clone: With the read ending 3 residues before the CDR3 end, the germline J gene is used to fill in that end. The chain combines TRBV9 with TRBJ2-3, with 7 positions matching TRBD1. Germline V gene data show CDR1 as SGDLS and CDR2 as YYNGEE. This CDR3 has 14 amino acids. The J segment lost 2 bases and the V segment lost 3 bases, leaving 3 bases of the junction unmatched. CDR3 in amino acids: CASSDRGVTDTQYF. CDR3 DNA, as far as it was read: TGTGCCAGCAGCGACAGGGGTGTCACAGATACG.

On this clone: The read stops 3 residues short of the end of the CDR3; the missing end is completed from the germline J gene. The chain combines TRBV2 with TRBJ2-3; TRBD2 agrees at 7 bases. Germline lookup yields CDR1 SNHLY and CDR2 FYNNEI. The CDR3 contains 14 residues. The V and J ends lost 4 bases and 5 bases, in that order; junction bases with no gene match: 6. CDR3 DNA (partial): TGTGCCAGCAGTGTTCTAGCGGCTCGAGATACG. It yields the protein CASSVLAARDT. The entire CDR3 protein is CASSVLAARDTQYF.

Remarks on this clone: Read sequence stops 3 residues before the CDR3 end, and the germline J gene provides the missing end. The rearrangement joins TRBV5-1 to TRBJ2-3; 9 bases fit TRBD2. Germline V gene data show CDR1 as SGHRS and CDR2 as YFSETQ. Germline trimming cut 6 bases from V and 1 base from J; bases unmatched to any gene: 0. The CDR3 covers 13 residues. The part of the CDR3 DNA that was read is TGCGCCAGCACTAGCGGGGGCACAGATACG. This sequence encodes CASTSGGTDT. The whole CDR3 protein reads CASTSGGTDTQYF. The variable domain in full, completed from reference TRBV5-1 and TRBJ2-3, reads KAGVTQTPRYLIKTRGQQVTLSCSPISGHRSVSWYQQTPGQGLQFLFEYFSETQRNKGNFPGRFSGRQFSNSRSEMNVSTLELGDSALYLCASTSGGTDTQYFGPGTRLTVL.

Comment on this clone: From the germline J gene comes the end of the CDR3, since the read stops 3 residues before it. The chain employs TRBV30 and TRBJ1-3; the D gene is possibly TRBD1 (6 bases). This CDR3 spans 16 amino acids. CDR1 is GTSNPN, CDR2 SVGIG, per germline (reference sequence). V was pared by 1 base and J by 0 bases, with 13 bases between. The CDR3 reads CAWSARGRSSGNTIYF. The part of the CDR3 DNA that was read is TGTGCCTGGAGTGCCAGGGGCAGGAGCTCTGGAAACACC.

A remark on this clone: The read comes to an end 3 residues before the CDR3 does, leaving the germline J gene to fill in the end. This chain joins TRBV20-1 and TRBJ2-7, with 7 bases aligning to TRBD1. Germline V gene sequence: CDR1 DFQATT, CDR2 SNEGSKA (reference sequence). This CDR3 region has 13 residues. The ends lost 5 bases at V and 3 bases at J; junction bases unmatched: 7. The DNA read from the CDR3 is TGCAGTGCTTTACGGGACAGTTACTACGAG. Translated, it gives CSALRDSYYE. The CDR3 reads in full as CSALRDSYYEQYF.

Concerning this clone: Read data end 3 residues before the CDR3 end; the end is taken from the germline J gene. The sample has other DNA sequences that encode this CDR3 too. V and J are TRBV7-9 and TRBJ1-6; 7 positions agree with TRBD1. The V segment lost 5 bases and the J segment 9 bases; nucleotides outside the gene matches: 7. This CDR3 contains 14 residues. Looked up from germline, CDR1 is SEHNR and CDR2 is FQNEAQ (reference sequence). CDR3 DNA, as far as it was read: TGTGCCAGCAGCGCGGGGCAGGGGGGTTCACCC. It translates to CASSAGQGGSP. The full CDR3 sequence reads CASSAGQGGSPLHF.